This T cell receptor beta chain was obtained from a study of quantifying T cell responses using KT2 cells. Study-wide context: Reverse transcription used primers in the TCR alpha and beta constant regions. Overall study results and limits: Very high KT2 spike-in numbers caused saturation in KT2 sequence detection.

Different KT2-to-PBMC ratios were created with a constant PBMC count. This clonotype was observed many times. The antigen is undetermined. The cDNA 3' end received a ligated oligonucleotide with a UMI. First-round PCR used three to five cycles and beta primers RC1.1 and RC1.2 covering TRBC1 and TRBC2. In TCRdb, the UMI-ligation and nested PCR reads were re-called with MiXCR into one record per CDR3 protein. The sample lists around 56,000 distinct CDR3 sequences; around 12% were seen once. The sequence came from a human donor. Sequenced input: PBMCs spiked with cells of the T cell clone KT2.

This chain's CDR3 is CASSSRLAGGSYNEQFF. In DNA, the CDR3 is TGTGCCAGCAGCTCCCGACTAGCGGGAGGCTCCTACAATGAGCAGTTCTTC. The chain employs TRBV11-2 and TRBJ2-1, with 13 nucleotides matching TRBD2. V gave up 4 bases and J gave up 0 bases; unmatched junction bases: 3. The germline V gene encodes CDR1 SGHAT and CDR2 FQNNGV. The CDR3 is 17 residues long. The full variable domain, completed using reference TRBV11-2 and TRBJ2-1, is EAGVAQSPRYKIIEKRQSVAFWCNPISGHATLYWYQQILGQGPKLLIQFQNNGVVDDSQLPKDRFSAERLKGVDSTLKIQPAKLEDSAVYLCASSSRLAGGSYNEQFFGPGTRLTVL.